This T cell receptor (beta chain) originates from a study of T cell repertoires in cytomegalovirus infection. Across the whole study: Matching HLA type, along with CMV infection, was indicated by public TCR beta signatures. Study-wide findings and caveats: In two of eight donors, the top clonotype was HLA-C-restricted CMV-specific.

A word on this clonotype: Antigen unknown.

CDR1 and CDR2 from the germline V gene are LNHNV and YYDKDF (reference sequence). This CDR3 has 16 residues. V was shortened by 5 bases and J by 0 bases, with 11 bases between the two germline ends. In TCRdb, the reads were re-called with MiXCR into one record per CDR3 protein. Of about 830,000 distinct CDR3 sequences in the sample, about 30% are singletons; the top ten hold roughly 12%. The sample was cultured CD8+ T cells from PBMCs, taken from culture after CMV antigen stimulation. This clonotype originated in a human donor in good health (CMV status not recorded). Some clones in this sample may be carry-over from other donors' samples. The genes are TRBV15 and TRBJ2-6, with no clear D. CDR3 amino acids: CATSRRYISGANVLTF. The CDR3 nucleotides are TGTGCCACCAGCCGACGATACATCTCTGGGGCCAACGTCCTGACTTTC.